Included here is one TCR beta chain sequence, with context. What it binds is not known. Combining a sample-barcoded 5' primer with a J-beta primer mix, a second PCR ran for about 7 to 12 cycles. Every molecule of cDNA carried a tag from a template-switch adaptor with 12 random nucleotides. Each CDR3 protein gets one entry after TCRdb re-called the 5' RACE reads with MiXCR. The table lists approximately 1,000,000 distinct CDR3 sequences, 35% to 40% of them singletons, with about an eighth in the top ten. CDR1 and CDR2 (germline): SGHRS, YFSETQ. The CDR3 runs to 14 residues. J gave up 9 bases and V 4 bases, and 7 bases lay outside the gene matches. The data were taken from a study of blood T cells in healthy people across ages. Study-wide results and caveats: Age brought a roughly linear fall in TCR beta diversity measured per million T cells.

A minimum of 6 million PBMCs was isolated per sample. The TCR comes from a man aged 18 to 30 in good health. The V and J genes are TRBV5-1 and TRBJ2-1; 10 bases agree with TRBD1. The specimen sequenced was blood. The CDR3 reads CASSVDRGHSEQFF. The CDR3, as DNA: TGCGCCAGCAGCGTAGACAGGGGGCATAGTGAGCAGTTCTTC.